This T cell receptor beta chain appears in the sequencing data of a study of blood T cell repertoires in COVID-19. Original handling: The assay estimated nucleated cells by amplifying reference gene primers. Profiling relied on immunoSEQ multiplex PCR, and the TCRdb table lists in-frame clones only, not all of them. V, J and clone size reflect that table, while D and trimming were determined from the DNA. In the table there are roughly 170,000 clones, around four fifths of which are singletons. The ends were cut back, 9 bases at V and 1 base at J, with 10 bases in the middle. The CDR3 is made up of 13 amino acids.

This sequence was found in a woman aged 45-65 years who had recovered from COVID-19. What was sequenced was PBMCs or T cells enriched from blood (not recorded which). This chain joins TRBV12-3 or TRBV12-4 and TRBJ1-5; D is uncertain. CDR3 in amino acids: CASAFGSNQPQHF. The CDR3 DNA sequence: TGTGCCAGTGCCTTCGGGAGCAATCAGCCCCAGCATTTT.